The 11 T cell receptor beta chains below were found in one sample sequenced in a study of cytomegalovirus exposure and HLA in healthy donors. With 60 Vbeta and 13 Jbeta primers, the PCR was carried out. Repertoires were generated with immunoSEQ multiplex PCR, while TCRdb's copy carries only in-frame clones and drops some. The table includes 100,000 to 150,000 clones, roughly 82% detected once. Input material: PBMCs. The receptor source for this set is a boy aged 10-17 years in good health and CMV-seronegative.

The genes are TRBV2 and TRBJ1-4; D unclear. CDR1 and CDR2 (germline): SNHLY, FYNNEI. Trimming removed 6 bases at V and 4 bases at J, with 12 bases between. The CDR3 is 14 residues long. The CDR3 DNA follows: TGTGCCAGCAGGGAGGACGGAGATAATGAAAAACTGTTTTTT. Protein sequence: CASREDGDNEKLFF. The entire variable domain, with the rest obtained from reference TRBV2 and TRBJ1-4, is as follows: EPEVTQTPSHQVTQMGQEVILRCVPISNHLYFYWYRQILGQKVEFLVSFYNNEISEKSEIFDDQFSVERPDGSNFTLKIRSTKLEDSAMYFCASREDGDNEKLFFGSGTQLSVL.

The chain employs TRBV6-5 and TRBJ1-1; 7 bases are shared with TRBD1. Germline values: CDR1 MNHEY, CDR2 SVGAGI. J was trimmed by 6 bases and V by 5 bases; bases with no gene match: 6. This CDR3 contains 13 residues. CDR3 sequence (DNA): TGTGCCAGCAGTGGGACAGCTCCACCTGAAGCTTTCTTT. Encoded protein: CASSGTAPPEAFF.

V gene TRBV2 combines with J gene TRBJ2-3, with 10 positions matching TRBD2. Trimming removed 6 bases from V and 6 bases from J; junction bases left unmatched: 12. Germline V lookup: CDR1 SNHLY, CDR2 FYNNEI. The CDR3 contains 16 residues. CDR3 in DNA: TGTGCCAGCAGGGGGGGACTAGCGACCTTGGGGGATACGCAGTATTTT. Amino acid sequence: CASRGGLATLGDTQYF.

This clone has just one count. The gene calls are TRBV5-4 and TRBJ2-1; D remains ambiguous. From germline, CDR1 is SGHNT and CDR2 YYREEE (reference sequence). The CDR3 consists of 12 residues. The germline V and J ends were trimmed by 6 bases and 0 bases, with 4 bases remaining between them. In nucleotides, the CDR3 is TGTGCCAGCATGGCCTCCTACAATGAGCAGTTCTTC. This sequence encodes CASMASYNEQFF.

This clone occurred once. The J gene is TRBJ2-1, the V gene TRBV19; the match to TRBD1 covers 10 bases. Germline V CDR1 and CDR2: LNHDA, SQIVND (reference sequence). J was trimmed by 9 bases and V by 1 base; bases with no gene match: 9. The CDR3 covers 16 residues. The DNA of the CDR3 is TGTGCCAGTAGTATAGGGGACAGGGGAATTAGGAGTGAGCAGTTCTTC. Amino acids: CASSIGDRGIRSEQFF.

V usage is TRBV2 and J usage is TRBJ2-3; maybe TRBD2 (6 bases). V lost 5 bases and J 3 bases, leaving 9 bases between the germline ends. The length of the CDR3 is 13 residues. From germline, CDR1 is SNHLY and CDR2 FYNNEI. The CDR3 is CASSLTRTDTQYF. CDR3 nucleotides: TGTGCCAGCAGTCTGACTAGAACAGATACGCAGTATTTT.

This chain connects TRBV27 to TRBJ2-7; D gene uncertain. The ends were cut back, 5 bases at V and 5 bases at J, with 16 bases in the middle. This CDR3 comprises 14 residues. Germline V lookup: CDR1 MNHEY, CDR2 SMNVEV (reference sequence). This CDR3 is CASSINYLPNEQYF. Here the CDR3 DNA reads TGTGCCAGCAGTATCAATTACCTACCTAACGAGCAGTACTTC.

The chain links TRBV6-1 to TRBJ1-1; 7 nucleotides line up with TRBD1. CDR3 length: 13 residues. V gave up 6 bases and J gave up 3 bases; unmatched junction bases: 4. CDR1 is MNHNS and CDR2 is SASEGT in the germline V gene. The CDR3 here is CASSRDRDTEAFF. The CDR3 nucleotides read TGTGCCAGCAGCCGCGACAGGGACACTGAAGCTTTCTTT.

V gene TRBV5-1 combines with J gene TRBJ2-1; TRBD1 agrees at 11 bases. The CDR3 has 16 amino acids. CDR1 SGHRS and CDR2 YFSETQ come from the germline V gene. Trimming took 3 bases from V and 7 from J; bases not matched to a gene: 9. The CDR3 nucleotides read TGCGCCAGCAGCTCCACCAGGGGACAGGGGGGGAATGAGCAGTTCTTC. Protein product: CASSSTRGQGGNEQFF.

The CDR3 region is CAWSSFRWREVNNEQFF. The DNA of the CDR3 is TGTGCCTGGAGTTCCTTCCGATGGCGGGAGGTGAACAATGAGCAGTTCTTC. The chain joins TRBV30 to TRBJ2-1; 8 bases are a match to TRBD2. Germline lookup yields CDR1 GTSNPN and CDR2 SVGIG (reference sequence). The CDR3 length is 17 residues. The V segment lost 2 bases and the J segment 5 bases; nucleotides outside the gene matches: 14.

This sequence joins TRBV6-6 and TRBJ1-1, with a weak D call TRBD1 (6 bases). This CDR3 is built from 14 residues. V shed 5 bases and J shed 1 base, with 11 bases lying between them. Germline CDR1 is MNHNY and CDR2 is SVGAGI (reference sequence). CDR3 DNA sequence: TGTGCCAGCAGTCCTGACAGGAGGAACACTGAAGCTTTCTTT. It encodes CASSPDRRNTEAFF.